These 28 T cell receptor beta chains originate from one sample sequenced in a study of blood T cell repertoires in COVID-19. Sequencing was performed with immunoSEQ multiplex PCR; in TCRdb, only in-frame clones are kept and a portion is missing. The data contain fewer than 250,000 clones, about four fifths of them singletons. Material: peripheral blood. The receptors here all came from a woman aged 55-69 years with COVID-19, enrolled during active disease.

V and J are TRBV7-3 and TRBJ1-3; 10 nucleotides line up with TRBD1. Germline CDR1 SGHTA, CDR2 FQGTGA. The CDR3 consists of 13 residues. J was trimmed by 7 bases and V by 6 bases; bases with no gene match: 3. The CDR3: CASSSGQGNTIYF. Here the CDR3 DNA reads TGTGCCAGCAGTTCGGGACAGGGGAACACCATATATTTT.

The CDR3 DNA reads TGTGCCACCCAAACGGGGCTAGCGGGAGGGAATGAGCAGTTCTTC. This codes for CATQTGLAGGNEQFF. This sequence joins TRBV3-1 (or the pseudogene TRBV3-2) and TRBJ2-1, with 12 bases that match TRBD2. CDR3 length equals 15 residues. CDR1 LGHDT and CDR2 YNNKEL come from the germline V gene (reference sequence). Germline trimming cut 10 bases from V and 7 bases from J; bases unmatched to any gene: 11.

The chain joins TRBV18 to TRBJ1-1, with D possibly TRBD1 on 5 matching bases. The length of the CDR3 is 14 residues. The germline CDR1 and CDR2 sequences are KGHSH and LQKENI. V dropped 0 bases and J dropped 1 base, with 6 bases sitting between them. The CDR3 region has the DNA TGTGCCAGCTCACCACCGGGGGGGAACACTGAAGCTTTCTTT. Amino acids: CASSPPGGNTEAFF.

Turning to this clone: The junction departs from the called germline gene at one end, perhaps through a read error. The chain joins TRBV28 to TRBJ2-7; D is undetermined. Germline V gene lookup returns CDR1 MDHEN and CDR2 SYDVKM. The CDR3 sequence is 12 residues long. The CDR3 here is CASSPPTRERYF. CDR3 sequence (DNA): TGTGCCAGCAGTCCCCCCACGCGCGAGCGGTACTTC.

CDR3 sequence: CASSWGQGIGYEQYF. The CDR3 DNA reads as TGCGCCAGCAGCTGGGGACAGGGTATAGGCTACGAGCAGTACTTC. V usage is TRBV5-1 and J usage is TRBJ2-7, with 9 bases identical to TRBD1. The germline gives CDR1 SGHRS, CDR2 YFSETQ. The CDR3 is 15 residues long. V was pared by 3 bases and J by 3 bases, with 7 bases of the junction left unmatched.

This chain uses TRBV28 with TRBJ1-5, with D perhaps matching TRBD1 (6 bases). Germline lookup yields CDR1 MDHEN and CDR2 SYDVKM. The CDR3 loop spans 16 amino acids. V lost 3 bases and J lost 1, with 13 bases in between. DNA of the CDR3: TGTGCCAGCAGTTTCTCACAGGGTAAGAGCAATCAGCCCCAGCATTTT. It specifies CASSFSQGKSNQPQHF.

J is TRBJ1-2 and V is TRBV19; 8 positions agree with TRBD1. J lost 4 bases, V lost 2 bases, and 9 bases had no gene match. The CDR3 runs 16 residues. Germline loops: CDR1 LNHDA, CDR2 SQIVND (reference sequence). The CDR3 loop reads CASSINGQGEGYGYTF. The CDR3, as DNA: TGTGCCAGTAGTATAAATGGACAGGGAGAAGGCTATGGCTACACCTTC.

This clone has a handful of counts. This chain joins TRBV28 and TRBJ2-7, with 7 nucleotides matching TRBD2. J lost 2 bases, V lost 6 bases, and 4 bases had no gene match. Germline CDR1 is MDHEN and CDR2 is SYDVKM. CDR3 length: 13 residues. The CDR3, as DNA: TGTGCCAGCAGGCAGGGAGGGGCCTACGAGCAGTACGTC. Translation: CASRQGGAYEQYV.

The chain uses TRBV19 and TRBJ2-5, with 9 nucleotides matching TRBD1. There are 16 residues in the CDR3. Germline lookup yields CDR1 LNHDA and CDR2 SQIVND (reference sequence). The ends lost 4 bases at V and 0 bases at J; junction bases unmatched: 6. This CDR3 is CASSSSDRGYQETQYF. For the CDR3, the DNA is TGTGCCAGTAGTAGTTCGGACAGGGGCTACCAAGAGACCCAGTACTTC.

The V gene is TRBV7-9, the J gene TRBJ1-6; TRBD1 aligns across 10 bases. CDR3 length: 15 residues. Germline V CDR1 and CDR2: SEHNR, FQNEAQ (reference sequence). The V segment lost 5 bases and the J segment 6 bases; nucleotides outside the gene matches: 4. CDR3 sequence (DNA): TGTGCCAGCAGCGAGGGACAGGGGCCTAATTCACCCCTCCACTTT. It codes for CASSEGQGPNSPLHF.

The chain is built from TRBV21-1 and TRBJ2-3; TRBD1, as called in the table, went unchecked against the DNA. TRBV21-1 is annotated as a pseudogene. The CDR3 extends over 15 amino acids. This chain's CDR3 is CASSRDRGNTDTQYF. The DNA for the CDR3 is TGTGCCAGCAGCAGGGACAGGGGAAACACAGATACGCAGTATTTT.

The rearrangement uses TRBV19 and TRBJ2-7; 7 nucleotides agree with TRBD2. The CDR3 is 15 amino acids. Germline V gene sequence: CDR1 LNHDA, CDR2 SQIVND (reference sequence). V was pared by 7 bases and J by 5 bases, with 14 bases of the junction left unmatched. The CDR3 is CASTTVGGSWNEQYF. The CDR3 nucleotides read TGTGCCAGTACTACGGTTGGCGGGAGTTGGAACGAGCAGTACTTC.

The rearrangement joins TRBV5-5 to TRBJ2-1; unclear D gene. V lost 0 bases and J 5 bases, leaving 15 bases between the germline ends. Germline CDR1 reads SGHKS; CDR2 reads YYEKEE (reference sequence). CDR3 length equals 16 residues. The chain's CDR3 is CASSLGVSLRDNEQFF. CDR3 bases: TGTGCCAGCAGCTTGGGGGTCTCTCTTCGGGACAATGAGCAGTTCTTC.

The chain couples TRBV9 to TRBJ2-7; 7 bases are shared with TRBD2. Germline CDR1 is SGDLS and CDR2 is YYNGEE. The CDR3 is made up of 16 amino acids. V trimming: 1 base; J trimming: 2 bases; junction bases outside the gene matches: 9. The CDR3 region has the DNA TGTGCCAGCAGCGTACGGGGGGAGAGGCGTCCCTACGAGCAGTACTTC. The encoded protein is CASSVRGERRPYEQYF.

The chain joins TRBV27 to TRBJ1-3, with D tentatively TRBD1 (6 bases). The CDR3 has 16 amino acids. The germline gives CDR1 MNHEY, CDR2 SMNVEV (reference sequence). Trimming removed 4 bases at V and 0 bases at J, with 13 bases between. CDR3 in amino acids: CASSWTEPSSGNTIYF. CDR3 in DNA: TGTGCCAGCAGTTGGACAGAGCCCAGCTCTGGAAACACCATATATTTT.

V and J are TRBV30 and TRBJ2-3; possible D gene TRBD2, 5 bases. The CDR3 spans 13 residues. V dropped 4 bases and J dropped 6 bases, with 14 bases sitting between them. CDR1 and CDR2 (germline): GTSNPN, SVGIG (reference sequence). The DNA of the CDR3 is TGTGCCTGGACCGGGGAGCGTGGTGATACGCAGTATTTT. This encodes CAWTGERGDTQYF.

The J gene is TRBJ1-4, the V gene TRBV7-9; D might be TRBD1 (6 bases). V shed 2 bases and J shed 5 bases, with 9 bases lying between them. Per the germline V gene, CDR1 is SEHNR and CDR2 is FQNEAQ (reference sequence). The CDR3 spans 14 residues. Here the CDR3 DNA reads TGTGCCAGCAGCTTAAGGGACACAAATGAAAAACTGTTTTTT. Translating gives CASSLRDTNEKLFF.

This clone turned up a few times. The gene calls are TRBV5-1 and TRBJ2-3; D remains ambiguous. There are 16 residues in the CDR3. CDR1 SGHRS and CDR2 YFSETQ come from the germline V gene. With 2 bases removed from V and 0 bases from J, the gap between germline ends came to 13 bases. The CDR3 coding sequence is TGCGCCAGCAGCTTATTACAGCCTTATAGCACAGATACGCAGTATTTT. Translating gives CASSLLQPYSTDTQYF.

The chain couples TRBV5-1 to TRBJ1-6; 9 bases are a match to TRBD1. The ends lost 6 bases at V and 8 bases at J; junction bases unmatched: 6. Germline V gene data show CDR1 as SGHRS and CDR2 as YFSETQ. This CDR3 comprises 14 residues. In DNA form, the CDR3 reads TGCGCCAGCACGGGGGACAGGGTTGATTCACCCCTCCACTTT. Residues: CASTGDRVDSPLHF. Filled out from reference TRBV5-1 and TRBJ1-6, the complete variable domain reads KAGVTQTPRYLIKTRGQQVTLSCSPISGHRSVSWYQQTPGQGLQFLFEYFSETQRNKGNFPGRFSGRQFSNSRSEMNVSTLELGDSALYLCASTGDRVDSPLHFGNGTRLTVT.

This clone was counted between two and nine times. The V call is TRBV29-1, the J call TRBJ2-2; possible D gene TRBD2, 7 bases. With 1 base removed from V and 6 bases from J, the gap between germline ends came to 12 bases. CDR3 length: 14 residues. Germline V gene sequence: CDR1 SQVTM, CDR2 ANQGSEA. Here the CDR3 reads CSVEAGGPAGELFF. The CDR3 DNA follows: TGCAGCGTTGAAGCGGGGGGCCCCGCCGGGGAGCTGTTTTTT.

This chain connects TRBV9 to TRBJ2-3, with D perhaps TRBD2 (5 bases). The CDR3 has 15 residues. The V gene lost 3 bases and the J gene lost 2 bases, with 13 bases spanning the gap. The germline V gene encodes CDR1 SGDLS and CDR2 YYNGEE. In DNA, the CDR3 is TGTGCCAGCAGCGCCTCCGGGGTCTACACAGATACGCAGTATTTT. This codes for CASSASGVYTDTQYF.

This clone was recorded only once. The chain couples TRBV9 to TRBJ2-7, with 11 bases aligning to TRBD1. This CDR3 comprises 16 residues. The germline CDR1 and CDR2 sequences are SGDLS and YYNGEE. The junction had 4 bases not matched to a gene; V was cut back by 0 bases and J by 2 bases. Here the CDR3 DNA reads TGTGCCAGCAGCGTAGGAGCGGGACAGGGGGCCTACGAGCAGTACTTC. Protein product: CASSVGAGQGAYEQYF.

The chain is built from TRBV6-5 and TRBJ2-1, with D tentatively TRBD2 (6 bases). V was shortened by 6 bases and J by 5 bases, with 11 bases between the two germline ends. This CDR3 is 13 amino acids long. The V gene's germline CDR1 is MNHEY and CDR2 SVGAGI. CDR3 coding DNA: TGTGCCAGCAGGGGGACTGACGACAATGAGCAGTTCTTC. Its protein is CASRGTDDNEQFF.

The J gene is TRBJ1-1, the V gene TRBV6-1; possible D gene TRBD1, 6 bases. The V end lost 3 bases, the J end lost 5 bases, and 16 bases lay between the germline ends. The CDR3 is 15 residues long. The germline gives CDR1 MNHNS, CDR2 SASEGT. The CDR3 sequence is CASSDRTGIGTEAFF. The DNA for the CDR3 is TGTGCCAGCAGTGATCGAACAGGGATTGGGACTGAAGCTTTCTTT.

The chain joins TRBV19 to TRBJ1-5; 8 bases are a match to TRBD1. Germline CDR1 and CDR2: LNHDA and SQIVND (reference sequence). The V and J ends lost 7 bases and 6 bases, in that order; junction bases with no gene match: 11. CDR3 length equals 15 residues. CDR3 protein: CASISGQGYSQPQHF. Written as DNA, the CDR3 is TGTGCCAGTATTTCCGGACAGGGATATAGTCAGCCCCAGCATTTT. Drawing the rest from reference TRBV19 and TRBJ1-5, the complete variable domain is DGGITQSPKYLFRKEGQNVTLSCEQNLNHDAMYWYRQDPGQGLRLIYYSQIVNDFQKGDIAEGYSVSREKKESFPLTVTSAQKNPTAFYLCASISGQGYSQPQHFGDGTRLSIL.

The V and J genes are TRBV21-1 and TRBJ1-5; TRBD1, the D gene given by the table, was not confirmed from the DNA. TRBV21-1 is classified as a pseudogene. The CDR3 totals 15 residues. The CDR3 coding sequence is TGTGCCAGCAGCAAACAGGGACAGCGCCCTCAGCCCCAGCATTTT. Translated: CASSKQGQRPQPQHF.

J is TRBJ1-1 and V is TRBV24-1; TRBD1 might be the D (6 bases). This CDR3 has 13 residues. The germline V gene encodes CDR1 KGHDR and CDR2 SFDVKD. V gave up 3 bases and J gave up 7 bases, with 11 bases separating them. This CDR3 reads CATSDPVRGEAFF. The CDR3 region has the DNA TGTGCCACCAGTGATCCCGTCAGGGGTGAAGCTTTCTTT.

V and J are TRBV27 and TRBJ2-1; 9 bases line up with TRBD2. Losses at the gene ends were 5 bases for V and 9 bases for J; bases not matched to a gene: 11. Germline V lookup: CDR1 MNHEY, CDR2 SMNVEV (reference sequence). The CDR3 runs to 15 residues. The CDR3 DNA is TGTGCCAGCAGTGGCGGGGGGGTCGCCGTCGGTGAGCAGTTCTTC. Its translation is CASSGGGVAVGEQFF.